This is a list of T cell receptor beta chains from one sample in a study of blood T cell repertoires in COVID-19. Only in-frame clones appear in the TCRdb table, and some are missing; sequencing was by immunoSEQ multiplex PCR. The sample consists of fewer than 300,000 clones, around 90% of them appearing once. Source material: peripheral blood. The receptors were gathered from a woman aged 50 to 60 with COVID-19, enrolled during active disease. The conserved cysteine and the conserved F or W are not part of the CDR3 here.

V gene	CDR3 length	J gene	CDR3 protein
TRBV10-1	12	TRBJ1-2	ASTPDRDNYGYT
TRBV6-5	13	TRBJ1-1	ASSGQGIMNTEAF
TRBV5-1	13	TRBJ1-1	ASSLLGQQNTEAF
TRBV5-4	14	TRBJ2-3	ASSKRLAVGTDTQY
TRBV7-9	15	TRBJ2-6	ASSFNRGVAGRPVLT
TRBV6-5	12	TRBJ1-4	ASSYGQGNEKLF
TRBV9	14	TRBJ2-2	ASSGTGTEKTGELF
TRBV9	13	TRBJ1-3	ASSPRQAFGNTIY
TRBV24-1	14	TRBJ2-5	ATSDLGVRRQETQY
TRBV11-3	11	TRBJ2-7	ASSLSGGYEQY
TRBV23-1	14	TRBJ2-3	ASSQRPAEGTDTQY
TRBV2	19	TRBJ2-7	ASSDPLPPGHHPHSFYEQY
TRBV12-5	12	TRBJ2-5	ASGLVDPVQTQY
TRBV13	16	TRBJ2-1	ASSQPFTMGQTYNEQF
TRBV5-6	13	TRBJ1-1	ASSVQGREHTEAF
TRBV30	12	TRBJ2-5	AWSLDLTQETQY
TRBV5-1	11	TRBJ2-5	ASSFGGGETQY
TRBV7-9	13	TRBJ2-5	ASSLDRGGLAAQY
TRBV10-1	14	TRBJ2-7	ASSESMGALMPEQY
TRBV30	11	TRBJ1-1	AWSTNGNTEAF
TRBV15	16	TRBJ1-5	ATSREHRDRGPNQPQH
TRBV18	13	TRBJ2-3	ASSEPAGPTDTQY
TRBV11-1	11	TRBJ1-2	ASTQYRDRGYT
TRBV4-2	16	TRBJ2-4	ASSQVGQGFLAKNIQY
TRBV24-1	14	TRBJ2-7	ATSGLTGGLGYEQY
TRBV7-6	14	TRBJ2-3	ASSSQGSTSTDTQY
TRBV6-1	17	TRBJ2-3	ASSEAGGGDRANTDTQY
TRBV7-7	15	TRBJ2-5	ASSLGGLAGVHETQY
TRBV24-1	12	TRBJ2-3	ATSATGSTDTQY
TRBV27	12	TRBJ2-7	ASSYGGSGAEQY
TRBV19	15	TRBJ2-1	ASSIFSGRSLYNEQF
TRBV5-1	13	TRBJ1-1	ASSADRVGDTEAF
TRBV19	10	TRBJ2-1	ASSDRGGEQF
TRBV28	11	TRBJ2-1	ASNAAGLFEQF
TRBV15	13	TRBJ1-2	ATSRERTGDYGYT
TRBV5-1	14	TRBJ2-4	ASSLWLAGTKNIQY
TRBV10-1	11	TRBJ2-7	ASSENPTYEQY
TRBV7-7	13	TRBJ2-1	ASSSAGGNPGGQF